This TCR beta chain appears in the sequencing data of a study of T-cell memory formation after mild COVID-19. Comments on this clonotype: The antigen remains unidentified.

V was trimmed by 4 bases and J by 10 bases, leaving 10 bases between them. The CDR3 length is 12 residues. Overall study results and limits: Chiefly within CM and EM were the contracting CD4+ clones; CD8+ ones were within EMRA.

TCRdb reprocessed the 5' RACE reads via MiXCR and lists one record per CDR3 protein. The repertoire holds roughly 150,000 distinct CDR3 sequences, with 14% as singletons. The V and J genes are TRBV12-3 or TRBV12-4 and TRBJ1-4, with D unresolved. The origin of this receptor is an adult woman who had mild COVID-19 (a few samples of this study predate the infection). Cell type and time point are not known. The specimen sequenced was PBMCs or a T cell subset sorted from them (not recorded which). The CDR3 sequence is CASSSRPPKLFF. The CDR3 nucleotides read TGTGCCAGCAGTTCCCGTCCTCCAAAACTGTTTTTT.